Shown below are 9 T cell receptor beta chains from a single sample sequenced in a study of neurological immune-mediated disorders. Each CDR3 protein is one row after TCRdb ran MiXCR on the 5' RACE reads. The table has about 41,000 distinct CDR3 sequences, around 15% seen once. The specimen was CD4+ T cells from blood. These receptors were collected from a woman in her fifties or sixties with HTLV-1-associated myelopathy (HAM/TSP).

At least ten counts were recorded for this clonotype. The chain recombines TRBV5-1 with TRBJ1-6, with a tentative D call TRBD1 (5 bases). V was clipped by 4 bases and J by 8 bases, with 19 bases between them. CDR1 and CDR2 from the germline V gene are SGHRS and YFSETQ. There are 16 residues in the CDR3. The CDR3 bases are TGCGCCAGCAGCCTACGCGGGGGGGGACCGGATTCACCCCTCCACTTT. Protein sequence: CASSLRGGGPDSPLHF.

This clonotype was seen many times. V is TRBV20-1 and J is TRBJ2-6; unclear D gene. The CDR3 is 15 residues long. Germline V gene data show CDR1 as DFQATT and CDR2 as SNEGSKA (reference sequence). The V gene lost 0 bases and the J gene lost 2 bases, with 8 bases spanning the gap. This CDR3 reads CSARDDGAGANVLTF. CDR3 coding DNA: TGCAGTGCTAGAGATGACGGAGCTGGGGCCAACGTCCTGACTTTC.

This clonotype was picked up many times. J is TRBJ2-5 and V is TRBV20-1; D unresolved. Germline CDR1 reads DFQATT; CDR2 reads SNEGSKA (reference sequence). V shed 4 bases and J shed 4 bases, with 7 bases lying between them. The CDR3 is made up of 11 amino acids. The DNA for the CDR3 is TGCAGTGCTATATACTCAGAGACCCAGTACTTC. Translation gives CSAIYSETQYF.

The chain recombines TRBV5-1 with TRBJ2-1; 7 bases are a match to TRBD1. CDR1 is SGHRS, CDR2 YFSETQ, per germline. The CDR3 consists of 14 residues. V lost 0 bases, J lost 9 bases, and 6 bases stayed unmatched. The CDR3 reads CASSLEGADGEQFF. In DNA, the CDR3 is TGCGCCAGCAGCTTGGAGGGGGCGGATGGTGAGCAGTTCTTC.

The table lists this clonotype with many counts. The CDR3 DNA follows: TGCAGTGCTAGAGATCGTCAGGACTACACTGAAGCTTTCTTT. Protein product: CSARDRQDYTEAFF. The V call is TRBV20-1, the J call TRBJ1-1; D uncertain. This CDR3 has 14 residues. The ends were cut back, 0 bases at V and 3 bases at J, with 11 bases in the middle. Germline V gene lookup returns CDR1 DFQATT and CDR2 SNEGSKA (reference sequence).

This clonotype was detected ten times or more. This chain joins TRBV5-1 and TRBJ2-1; TRBD2 aligns across 13 bases. The V gene end was trimmed by 3 bases and the J gene end by 4 bases; junction bases not matched to a gene: 7. The CDR3 loop spans 17 amino acids. The germline CDR1 and CDR2 sequences are SGHRS and YFSETQ. DNA of the CDR3: TGCGCCAGCAGCTATAATGGACTAGCGGGGGTTTACAATGAGCAGTTCTTC. This gives the protein CASSYNGLAGVYNEQFF.

This CDR3 reads CATHSQQGQETQYF. The CDR3 nucleotides read TGTGCCACCCACAGCCAGCAGGGACAAGAGACCCAGTACTTC. The chain links TRBV5-4 to TRBJ2-5; D is possibly TRBD1 (5 bases). V lost 9 bases to trimming and J lost 2 bases, with 17 bases between them. Germline V gives CDR1 SGHNT, CDR2 YYREEE (reference sequence). This CDR3 comprises 14 residues. The full variable domain, rest sourced from reference TRBV5-4 and TRBJ2-5, is ETGVTQSPTHLIKTRGQQVTLRCSSQSGHNTVSWYQQALGQGPQFIFQYYREEENGRGNFPPRFSGLQFPNYSSELNVNALELDDSALYLCATHSQQGQETQYFGPGTRLLVL.

This clonotype was seen many times. The chain couples TRBV20-1 to TRBJ1-5, with 9 bases identical to TRBD1. CDR1 is DFQATT, CDR2 SNEGSKA, per germline (reference sequence). J was trimmed by 4 bases and V by 6 bases; bases with no gene match: 4. This CDR3 spans 13 amino acids. The CDR3 nucleotides read TGCAGTGCACCGGGACAGGGTAATCAGCCCCAGCATTTT. Translated, it gives CSAPGQGNQPQHF.

A word on this clonotype: One end of the junction varies from germline; a read error may be responsible. The chain couples TRBV6-6 to TRBJ2-7; D gene uncertain. There are 13 residues in the CDR3. Germline V gene sequence: CDR1 MNHNY, CDR2 SVGAGI (reference sequence). This CDR3 is CSSSYLGSYEHYF. As DNA, the CDR3 is TGTTCCAGCAGTTACCTAGGCAGCTACGAGCATTACTTC.